This T cell receptor (beta chain) was sequenced for a study of blood T cell repertoires in COVID-19. TCRdb's table, derived via immunoSEQ multiplex PCR, lists solely in-frame clones and lacks some. The sample lists about 210,000 clones; about 88% were seen once. The source material was peripheral blood. The source is a man aged 65-85 years with acute or convalescent COVID-19.

CDR3 in DNA: TGTGCCAGCTCACCGGGAGGGGAACTGTTTTTT. Protein: CASSPGGELFF. The rearrangement uses TRBV18 and TRBJ1-4; possibly TRBD1 for D (5 bases). Germline V gives CDR1 KGHSH, CDR2 LQKENI. V was pared by 3 bases and J by 12 bases, with 8 bases between. The CDR3 has 11 residues.